This T cell receptor beta chain was sequenced during a study of radiotherapy plus CTLA-4 blockade in lung cancer. For the study at large: Of the patients, 15% to 20% showed objective responses and around 32% attained disease control. Study-wide points: Dynamics of early blood T cell clones, together with interferon-beta, were reportedly the best predictors of response. TCR clones originating in tumors grew in number in blood after radiotherapy plus ipilimumab.

For this clone: Its antigen remains unknown.

The assay was immunoSEQ multiplex PCR, and TCRdb's table has in-frame clones only and misses some. Here the sample spans some 90,000 clones, approximately 84% being singletons. Those with chemo-refractory metastatic non-small-cell lung cancer were treated with focal radiation combined with CTLA-4 blockade using ipilimumab. The sequence derives from a human donor with non-small cell lung cancer who had a partial response to radiotherapy plus ipilimumab. This sample comprised peripheral blood, obtained from a patient treated with radiotherapy plus ipilimumab.

The CDR3 DNA follows: TGTGCCAGCAGCTTGGTACCAGCGGGAGAAGAGACCCAGTACTTC. Translated: CASSLVPAGEETQYF. This rearrangement joins TRBV5-4 to TRBJ2-5, with 8 bases fitting TRBD2. The V gene's germline CDR1 is SGHNT and CDR2 YYREEE (reference sequence). The trim removed 0 bases at V and 3 bases at J, leaving 4 bases unmatched. The CDR3 loop spans 15 amino acids.